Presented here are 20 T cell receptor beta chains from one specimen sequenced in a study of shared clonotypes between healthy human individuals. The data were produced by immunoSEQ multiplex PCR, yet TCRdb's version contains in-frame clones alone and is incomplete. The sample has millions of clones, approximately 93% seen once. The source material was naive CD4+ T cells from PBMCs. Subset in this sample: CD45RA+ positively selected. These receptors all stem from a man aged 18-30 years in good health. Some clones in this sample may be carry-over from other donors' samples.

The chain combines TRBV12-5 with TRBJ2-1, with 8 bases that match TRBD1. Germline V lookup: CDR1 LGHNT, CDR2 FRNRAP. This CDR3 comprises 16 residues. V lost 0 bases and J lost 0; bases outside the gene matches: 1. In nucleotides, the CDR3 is TGTGCTAGTGGTTTGGTCACAGGGGGCTCCTACAATGAGCAGTTCTTC. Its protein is CASGLVTGGSYNEQFF.

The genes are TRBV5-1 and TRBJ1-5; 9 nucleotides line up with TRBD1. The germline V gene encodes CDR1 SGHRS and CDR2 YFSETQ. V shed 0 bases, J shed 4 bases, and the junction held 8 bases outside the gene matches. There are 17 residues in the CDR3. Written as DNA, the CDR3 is TGCGCCAGCAGCTTGGGGTACGGGACAGGGCGGAATCAGCCCCAGCATTTT. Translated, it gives CASSLGYGTGRNQPQHF.

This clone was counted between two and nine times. In nucleotides, the CDR3 is TGTGCCAGCAGCGTAGTAAGCAGCTCTGAAGCTTTCTTT. It yields the protein CASSVVSSSEAFF. The chain employs TRBV9 and TRBJ1-1, with D uncertain. The CDR3 is made up of 13 amino acids. V dropped 0 bases and J dropped 6 bases, with 9 bases sitting between them. Germline assignment: CDR1 SGDLS and CDR2 YYNGEE.

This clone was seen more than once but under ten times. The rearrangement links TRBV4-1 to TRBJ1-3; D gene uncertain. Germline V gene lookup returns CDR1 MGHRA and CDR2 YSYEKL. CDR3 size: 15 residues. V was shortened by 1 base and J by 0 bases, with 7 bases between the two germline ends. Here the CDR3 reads CASSQATFSGNTIYF. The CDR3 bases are TGCGCCAGCAGCCAAGCGACGTTCTCTGGAAACACCATATATTTT.

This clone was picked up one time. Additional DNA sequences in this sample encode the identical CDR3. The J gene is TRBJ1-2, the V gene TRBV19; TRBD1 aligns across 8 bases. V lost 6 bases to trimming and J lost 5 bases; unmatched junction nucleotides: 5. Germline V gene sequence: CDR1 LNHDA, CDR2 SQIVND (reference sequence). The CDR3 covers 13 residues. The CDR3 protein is CASSLQGVYGYTF. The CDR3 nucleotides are TGTGCCAGTAGCTTACAGGGGGTGTATGGCTACACCTTC.

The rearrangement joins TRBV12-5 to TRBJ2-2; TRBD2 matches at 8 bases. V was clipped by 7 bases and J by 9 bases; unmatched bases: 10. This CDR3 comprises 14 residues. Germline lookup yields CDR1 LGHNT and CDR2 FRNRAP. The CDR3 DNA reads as TGTGCTAGTGCTCTAGCGGGTCGGGCAAGGGAGCTGTTTTTT. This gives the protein CASALAGRARELFF.

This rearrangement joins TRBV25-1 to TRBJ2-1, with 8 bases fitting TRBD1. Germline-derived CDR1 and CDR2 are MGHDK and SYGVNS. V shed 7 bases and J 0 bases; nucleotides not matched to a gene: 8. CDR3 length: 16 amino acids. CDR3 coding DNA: TGTGCCAGCATTCCGACAGGGGACCCCTCCTACAATGAGCAGTTCTTC. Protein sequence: CASIPTGDPSYNEQFF.

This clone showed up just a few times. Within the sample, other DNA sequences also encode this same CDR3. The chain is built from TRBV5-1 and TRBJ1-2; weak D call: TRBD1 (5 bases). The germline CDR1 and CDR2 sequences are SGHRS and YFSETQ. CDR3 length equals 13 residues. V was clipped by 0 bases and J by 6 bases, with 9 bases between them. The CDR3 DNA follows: TGCGCCAGCAGCTTGGCAGGGACCGATGGCTACACCTTC. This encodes CASSLAGTDGYTF.

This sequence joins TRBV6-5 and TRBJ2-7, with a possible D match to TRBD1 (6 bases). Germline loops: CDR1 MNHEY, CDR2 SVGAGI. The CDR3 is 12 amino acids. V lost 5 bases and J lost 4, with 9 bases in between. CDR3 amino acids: CASSGTSYEQYF. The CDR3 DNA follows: TGTGCCAGCAGTGGGACATCATACGAGCAGTACTTC.

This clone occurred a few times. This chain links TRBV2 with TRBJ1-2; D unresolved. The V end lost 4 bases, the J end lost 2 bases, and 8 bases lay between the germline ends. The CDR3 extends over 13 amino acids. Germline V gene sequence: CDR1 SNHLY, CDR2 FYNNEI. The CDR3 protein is CASSVVQNYGYTF. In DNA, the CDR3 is TGTGCCAGCAGTGTTGTACAGAACTATGGCTACACCTTC.

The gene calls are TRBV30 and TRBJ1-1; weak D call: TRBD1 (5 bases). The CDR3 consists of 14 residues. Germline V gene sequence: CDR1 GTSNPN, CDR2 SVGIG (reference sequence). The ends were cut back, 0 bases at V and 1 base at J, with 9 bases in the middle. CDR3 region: CAWSVRGGNTEAFF. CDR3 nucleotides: TGTGCCTGGAGTGTACGGGGGGGGAACACTGAAGCTTTCTTT.

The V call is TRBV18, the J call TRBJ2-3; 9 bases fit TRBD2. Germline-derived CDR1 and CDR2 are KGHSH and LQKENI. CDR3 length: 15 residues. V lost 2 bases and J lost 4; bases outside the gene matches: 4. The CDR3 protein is CASSPTAGGSDTQYF. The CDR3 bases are TGTGCCAGCTCACCAACAGCGGGAGGTTCAGATACGCAGTATTTT.

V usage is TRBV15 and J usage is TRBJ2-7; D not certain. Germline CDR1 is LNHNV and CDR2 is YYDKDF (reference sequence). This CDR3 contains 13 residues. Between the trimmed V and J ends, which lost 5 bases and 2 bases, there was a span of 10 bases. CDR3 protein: CATSGRAPYEQYF. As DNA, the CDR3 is TGTGCCACCAGCGGCAGAGCCCCCTACGAGCAGTACTTC.

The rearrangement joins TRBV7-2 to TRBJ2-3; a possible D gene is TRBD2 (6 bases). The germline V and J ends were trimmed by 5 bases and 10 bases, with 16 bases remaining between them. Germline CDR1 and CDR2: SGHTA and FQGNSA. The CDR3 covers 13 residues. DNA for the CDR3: TGTGCCAGCAGCGCCGGGACTCAAGGGGCGCAGTATTTT. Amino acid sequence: CASSAGTQGAQYF.

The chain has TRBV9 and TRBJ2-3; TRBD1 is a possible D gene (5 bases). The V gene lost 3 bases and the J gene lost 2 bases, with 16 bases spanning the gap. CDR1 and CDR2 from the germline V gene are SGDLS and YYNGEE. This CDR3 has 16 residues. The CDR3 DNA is TGTGCCAGCAGCGCGTCACAGGCTGGGGTCACAGATACGCAGTATTTT. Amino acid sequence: CASSASQAGVTDTQYF.

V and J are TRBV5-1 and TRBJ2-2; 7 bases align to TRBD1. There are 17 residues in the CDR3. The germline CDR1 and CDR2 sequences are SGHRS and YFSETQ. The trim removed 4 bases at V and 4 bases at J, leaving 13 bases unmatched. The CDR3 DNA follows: TGCGCCAGCAGCCGAGCCCTCGACAGGGCTAGCACCGGGGAGCTGTTTTTT. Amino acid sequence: CASSRALDRASTGELFF. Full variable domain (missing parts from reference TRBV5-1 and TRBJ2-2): KAGVTQTPRYLIKTRGQQVTLSCSPISGHRSVSWYQQTPGQGLQFLFEYFSETQRNKGNFPGRFSGRQFSNSRSEMNVSTLELGDSALYLCASSRALDRASTGELFFGEGSRLTVL.

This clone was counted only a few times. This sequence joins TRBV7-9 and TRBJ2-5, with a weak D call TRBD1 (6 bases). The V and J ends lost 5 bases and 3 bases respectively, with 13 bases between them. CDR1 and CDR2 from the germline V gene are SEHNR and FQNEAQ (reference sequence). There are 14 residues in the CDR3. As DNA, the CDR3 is TGTGCCAGCAGCCCCGGACAGCCCGAAGAGACCCAGTACTTC. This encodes CASSPGQPEETQYF. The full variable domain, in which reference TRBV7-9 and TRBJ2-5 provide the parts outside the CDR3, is DTGVSQNPRHKITKRGQNVTFRCDPISEHNRLYWYRQTLGQGPEFLTYFQNEAQLEKSRLLSDRFSAERPKGSFSTLEIQRTEQGDSAMYLCASSPGQPEETQYFGPGTRLLVL.

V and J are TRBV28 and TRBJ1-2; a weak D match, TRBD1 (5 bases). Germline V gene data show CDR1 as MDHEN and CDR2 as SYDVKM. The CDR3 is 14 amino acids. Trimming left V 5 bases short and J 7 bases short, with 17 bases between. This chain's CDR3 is CASSPPSGLPGYTF. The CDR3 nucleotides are TGTGCCAGCAGTCCTCCCTCGGGACTCCCTGGCTACACCTTC.

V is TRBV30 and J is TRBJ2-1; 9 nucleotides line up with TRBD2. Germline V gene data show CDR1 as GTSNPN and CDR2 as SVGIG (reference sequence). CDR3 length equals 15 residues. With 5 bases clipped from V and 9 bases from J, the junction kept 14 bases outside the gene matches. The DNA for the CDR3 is TGTGCCTGGTTGACCCCTAGCGGGATGAGCGGTGAGCAGTTCTTC. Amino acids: CAWLTPSGMSGEQFF. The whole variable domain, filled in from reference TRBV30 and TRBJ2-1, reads SQTIHQWPATLVQPVGSPLSLECTVEGTSNPNLYWYRQAAGRGLQLLFYSVGIGQISSEVPQNLSASRPQDRQFILSSKKLLLSDSGFYLCAWLTPSGMSGEQFFGPGTRLTVL.

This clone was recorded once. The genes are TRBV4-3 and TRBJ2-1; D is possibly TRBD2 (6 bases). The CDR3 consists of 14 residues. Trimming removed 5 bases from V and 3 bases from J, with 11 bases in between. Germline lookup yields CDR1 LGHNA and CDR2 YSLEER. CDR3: CASSLAEIYNEQFF. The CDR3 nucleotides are TGCGCCAGCAGCTTAGCGGAGATCTACAATGAGCAGTTCTTC.